This T cell receptor beta chain was found in a study of monozygotic twins with inflammatory bowel disease. Whole-study findings and limits: IBD patients exhibited fewer clonotypes shared with other individuals than healthy twins, particularly with disease activity.

Every single donor had a roughly 2.5 ml blood sample drawn. As for this clonotype: What it binds is not known.

This CDR3 has 16 amino acids. Each CDR3 protein gets one entry in TCRdb, which reprocessed the 5' RACE reads and gives no DNA. The listing records approximately 330,000 distinct CDR3 sequences. What was sequenced was blood. This chain connects TRBV12-3 or TRBV12-4 to TRBJ2-5; checking the TCRdb D call of TRBD1 is not possible without DNA. The receptor was derived from a human donor with ulcerative colitis or Crohn's disease, or a healthy co-twin of an affected twin (not recorded which). The CDR3 protein is CASSPGPGQFWGTQYF.